The T cell receptor (beta chain) described here comes from a study of T cell changes during pregnancy in multiple sclerosis. Unmatched junction bases numbered 11, after V lost 3 bases and J lost 7 bases. CDR1 MGHRA and CDR2 YSYEKL come from the germline V gene. The CDR3 is made up of 16 amino acids. Profiling relied on immunoSEQ multiplex PCR, and the TCRdb table lists in-frame clones only, not all of them. The profile shows 60,000 to 65,000 clones, around 92% of them singletons. This clone was observed once. The starting material was peripheral blood, obtained in the second trimester of pregnancy. This chain connects TRBV4-1 to TRBJ2-2, with TRBD1 identical over 7 bases. This sequence was found in a female donor in good health, enrolled as a control in a pregnancy study. The CDR3 bases are TGCGCCAGCAGCCACCTCTCAACAGGGGTTAGCGGGGAGCTGTTTTTT. This gives the protein CASSHLSTGVSGELFF.